The 15 T cell receptor beta chains given below trace back to one sample, sequenced in a study of T cells in Graves' hyperthyroidism and ophthalmopathy. Amplification of TCR beta CDR3 regions used RNA as the template. Using the HTBI primer set, a first-round RT-PCR was run on the TCR CDR3. TCRdb reanalysed the multiplex PCR reads using MiXCR and keeps one entry per CDR3 protein. The sample shows over 250,000 distinct CDR3 sequences, less than 30% of them seen only once. Sequenced sample: blood. The origin of the receptors is a man aged 40-50 years with Graves' hyperthyroidism that later progressed to Graves' ophthalmopathy.

This clonotype was counted ten times or more. V is TRBV9 and J is TRBJ2-2; D gene uncertain. CDR3 length: 13 residues. Trimming pared 0 bases from V and 5 bases from J, leaving 5 bases between. Looked up from germline, CDR1 is SGDLS and CDR2 is YYNGEE. CDR3 nucleotide sequence: TGTGCCAGCAGCGTAGGAGGTACCGGGGAGCTGTTTTTT. Protein sequence: CASSVGGTGELFF.

This clonotype appeared many times. A read error may explain this, as a much larger clone is one base away. The rearrangement joins TRBV6-1 to TRBJ1-5; D call uncertain. The CDR3 runs to 14 residues. CDR1 is MNHNS, CDR2 SASEGT, per germline. CDR3 nucleotides: TGTGCCAACAGTGCGAGCACGCAAAATCAGCCCCAGCATTTT. Protein: CANSASTQNQPQHF.

There are many counts of this clonotype. The CDR3 is CASGQSVNTEAFF. In DNA, the CDR3 is TGTGCCAGTGGACAGTCCGTGAACACTGAAGCTTTCTTT. The chain links TRBV9 to TRBJ1-1; D might be TRBD1 (6 bases). The CDR3 loop spans 13 amino acids. CDR1 SGDLS and CDR2 YYNGEE come from the germline V gene. V lost 8 bases, J lost 0 bases, and 11 bases lay in between.

Many counts were recorded for this clonotype. The chain joins TRBV27 to TRBJ1-1; unclear D gene. The CDR3 is 14 residues long. CDR1 and CDR2 (germline): MNHEY, SMNVEV (reference sequence). Trimming pared 4 bases from V and 4 bases from J, leaving 13 bases between. The CDR3: CASSSPHLITEAFF. For the CDR3, the DNA is TGTGCCAGCAGTTCCCCCCATTTAATCACTGAAGCTTTCTTT.

In its sample, this clonotype was seen many times. This chain links TRBV6-1 with TRBJ1-2; no definite D call. Trimming removed 3 bases at V and 4 bases at J, with 12 bases between. Germline V CDR1 and CDR2: MNHNS, SASEGT. The length of the CDR3 is 14 residues. The CDR3 sequence is CASSDMVQVYGYTF. CDR3 coding DNA: TGTGCCAGCAGTGATATGGTCCAGGTCTATGGCTACACCTTC.

This clonotype was counted many times. This chain uses TRBV19 with TRBJ1-5; the D gene is possibly TRBD1 (5 bases). CDR1 is LNHDA and CDR2 is SQIVND in the germline V gene (reference sequence). There are 17 residues in the CDR3. V was pared by 4 bases and J by 4 bases, with 20 bases between. The CDR3 sequence is CASSNVLGQGLNQPQHF. DNA of the CDR3: TGTGCCAGTAGTAACGTCCTAGGCCAGGGCCTTAATCAGCCCCAGCATTTT.

J is TRBJ2-7 and V is TRBV12-3 or TRBV12-4; 7 positions match TRBD1. This CDR3 comprises 15 residues. V dropped 5 bases and J dropped 0; count of bases not matched to a gene: 7. The CDR3 DNA is TGTGCCAGCAGTCGAGGGGGCCTAGGCTCCTACGAGCAGTACTTC. Its translation is CASSRGGLGSYEQYF.

At least ten counts were recorded for this clonotype. The V and J genes are TRBV11-2 and TRBJ2-7, with no clear D. Trimming pared 4 bases from V and 3 bases from J, leaving 7 bases between. The CDR3 covers 12 residues. CDR1 and CDR2 from the germline V gene are SGHAT and FQNNGV. DNA for the CDR3: TGTGCCAGCAGCTGGACGGGCTACGAGCAGTACTTC. It yields the protein CASSWTGYEQYF.

This clonotype was observed many times. The rearrangement joins TRBV20-1 to TRBJ2-1; TRBD2 aligns across 10 bases. This CDR3 is 16 amino acids long. Germline CDR1 DFQATT, CDR2 SNEGSKA (reference sequence). The ends lost 1 base at V and 7 bases at J; junction bases unmatched: 10. The CDR3 DNA is TGCAGTGCTAGAGTGATTGGACTAGCGGAAGTAAATGAGCAGTTCTTC. This gives the protein CSARVIGLAEVNEQFF.

The V and J genes are TRBV25-1 and TRBJ2-7, with 8 nucleotides matching TRBD2. Germline CDR1 MGHDK, CDR2 SYGVNS. J lost 0 bases, V lost 1 base, and 5 bases had no gene match. The CDR3 loop spans 16 amino acids. CDR3 loop: CASSESGGGSSYEQYF. The CDR3 DNA is TGTGCCAGCAGTGAATCTGGCGGGGGGAGCTCCTACGAGCAGTACTTC.

This chain connects TRBV3-1 to TRBJ1-2, with no clear D. Trimming took 1 base from V and 2 from J, leaving 14 bases between them. The CDR3 totals 16 residues. CDR1 is LGHDT and CDR2 is YNNKEL in the germline V gene (reference sequence). CDR3 protein: CASSQGPGSWNYGYTF. CDR3 coding DNA: TGTGCCAGCAGCCAAGGACCGGGGTCGTGGAACTATGGCTACACCTTC.

The chain joins TRBV20-1 to TRBJ1-5; a possible D gene is TRBD1 (6 bases). Per the germline V gene, CDR1 is DFQATT and CDR2 is SNEGSKA (reference sequence). Trimming stripped 0 bases from V and 5 bases from J, with 8 bases between. The CDR3 contains 13 residues. CDR3 sequence reads: CSARETGDQPQHF. CDR3 nucleotides: TGCAGTGCTAGAGAGACAGGTGATCAGCCCCAGCATTTT.

This clonotype was observed many times. The chain links TRBV15 to TRBJ2-5; a weak D match, TRBD1 (5 bases). Trimming stripped 0 bases from V and 1 base from J, with 9 bases between. CDR3 length: 15 residues. Germline V lookup: CDR1 LNHNV, CDR2 YYDKDF (reference sequence). The CDR3, as DNA: TGTGCCACCAGCAGAGAGTCGACAGTCCAAGAGACCCAGTACTTC. Translation gives CATSRESTVQETQYF.

In this sample, this clonotype turned up many times. The chain employs TRBV29-1 and TRBJ2-7; D tentatively fits TRBD1 or TRBD2 (5 bases each). The ends were cut back, 4 bases at V and 4 bases at J, with 14 bases in the middle. Germline V CDR1 and CDR2: SQVTM, ANQGSEA. CDR3 size: 13 residues. The CDR3 sequence: CSVVPLRGYEQYF. The CDR3 DNA reads as TGCAGCGTTGTTCCCTTGAGGGGTTACGAGCAGTACTTC.

There are many counts of this clonotype. The rearrangement uses TRBV12-3 or TRBV12-4 and TRBJ2-5; D is uncertain. Trimming stripped 3 bases from V and 5 bases from J, with 19 bases between. The CDR3 has 16 amino acids. The CDR3 bases are TGTGCCAGCAGTTTTGGTTCTAGTCTCAACCTCGAGACCCAGTACTTC. This encodes CASSFGSSLNLETQYF.